These 7 T cell receptor beta chains share one sample of origin, sequenced in a study of blood T cell repertoires in COVID-19 (dated by TCRdb to 2019 to 2021). Libraries were made using the immunoSEQ multiplex PCR assay. TCRdb provides this immuneACCESS table in a form limited to in-frame rearrangements. Some clones are lacking; in checked studies, under half of them reflect an unresolved V gene, and why the rest are absent is not known. The sample table lists about 200,000 clones, around nine tenths of them with a count of one. The biggest ten clones account for around 1.7% of the sample. The material sequenced was peripheral blood. The origin of the receptors is a man aged 18-30 years with active or convalescent COVID-19.

The chain combines TRBV3-1 (or the pseudogene TRBV3-2) with TRBJ2-7; TRBD1 matches at 8 bases. Trimming took 3 bases from V and 5 from J; bases not matched to a gene: 6. This CDR3 comprises 14 residues. Germline lookup yields CDR1 LGHDT and CDR2 YNNKEL (reference sequence). Written as DNA, the CDR3 is TGTGCCAGCAGCCATCTCGACAGGGGTAACGAGCAGTACTTC. This gives the protein CASSHLDRGNEQYF.

This clone has a single count. CDR3 residues: CASSDPHPRTGGSGELFF. In nucleotides, the CDR3 is TGTGCCAGCAGTGACCCCCACCCCCGGACAGGGGGTTCCGGGGAGCTGTTTTTT. The rearrangement links TRBV2 to TRBJ2-2; 10 nucleotides match TRBD1. Per the germline V gene, CDR1 is SNHLY and CDR2 is FYNNEI. CDR3 length equals 18 residues. V was clipped by 3 bases and J by 6 bases; unmatched bases: 13.

The V call is TRBV2, the J call TRBJ1-2; D is ambiguous. Trimming cost V 5 bases and J 5 bases, with 18 bases left between them. CDR1 is SNHLY and CDR2 is FYNNEI in the germline V gene. CDR3 length equals 15 residues. This chain's CDR3 is CASSLSRESAYGYTF. The DNA of the CDR3 is TGTGCCAGCAGTCTCTCCCGGGAGTCCGCTTATGGCTACACCTTC.

The CDR3 is CASSRGQGMSTEAFF. The CDR3 region has the DNA TGTGCCAGCAGCAGGGGACAGGGAATGAGCACTGAAGCTTTCTTT. The rearrangement links TRBV7-9 to TRBJ1-1; TRBD1 aligns across 9 bases. CDR3 length: 15 amino acids. V gave up 5 bases and J gave up 4 bases; unmatched junction bases: 8. Germline loops: CDR1 SEHNR, CDR2 FQNEAQ (reference sequence).

This clone was seen more than once but under ten times. The CDR3 loop is CASSPPLAGGTDTQYF. The DNA of the CDR3 is TGTGCCAGCAGCCCCCCTCTAGCGGGGGGCACAGATACGCAGTATTTT. This sequence joins TRBV7-2 and TRBJ2-3; 10 nucleotides match TRBD2. The CDR3 runs to 16 residues. Trimming cost V 5 bases and J 1 base; bases outside gene matches: 6. CDR1 is SGHTA, CDR2 FQGNSA, per germline.

V usage is TRBV30 and J usage is TRBJ1-2; no definite D call. CDR1 and CDR2 (germline): GTSNPN, SVGIG (reference sequence). CDR3 length: 11 residues. Between the trimmed V and J ends, which lost 2 bases and 1 base, there was a span of 2 bases. The chain's CDR3 is CAWSLNYGYTF. CDR3 DNA: TGTGCCTGGAGTCTTAACTATGGCTACACCTTC.

The chain has TRBV7-3 and TRBJ1-2; 8 nucleotides agree with TRBD1. Germline CDR1 reads SGHTA; CDR2 reads FQGTGA. The V segment lost 3 bases and the J segment 8 bases; nucleotides outside the gene matches: 5. The CDR3 loop spans 13 amino acids. The CDR3 DNA sequence: TGTGCCAGCAGCTTCGGACAGGGCAGGGGCTACACCTTC. Protein product: CASSFGQGRGYTF.